The T cell receptor (beta chain) described here comes from a study of molecular identifiers for immune sequencing clone quantification. Overall study context: Across replicate runs, RNA obtained from approximately 20,000 or 100,000 naive CD8 cells was divided into five, with four undergoing sequencing. Study results and caveats: Underestimated sizes of highly expanded clones could result from identical TCR molecules that share a barcode. Whereas naive cells kept under 1% of molecules in clones above 20 RNA copies, such clones held over 97% in effectors.

Notes on this clonotype: Its antigen is not identified.

Sorting defined naive CD8 T cells as CD8+CD4-CCR7+CD45RA+. J was trimmed by 8 bases and V by 2 bases; bases with no gene match: 11. This CDR3 has 18 amino acids. MiXCR, run by TCRdb on the PCR reads, gives a single entry per CDR3 protein. The sample holds 60,000 to 80,000 distinct CDR3 sequences, around a sixth seen once. The sequence was collected from a human donor in good health. Some libraries in this study had Jurkat cell RNA spiked in. The sequenced material came from naive CD8+ T cells from blood, with Jurkat cell RNA spiked in. The subset is: FACS-sorted CD8+CD4-CCR7+CD45RA+ naive T cells. The chain combines TRBV12-3 or TRBV12-4 with TRBJ2-1; 14 nucleotides align to TRBD2. In DNA, the CDR3 is TGTGCCAGCAGTTTACCCGGACTAGCGGGAGGCGTAGATCATGAGCAGTTCTTC. Translated: CASSLPGLAGGVDHEQFF.